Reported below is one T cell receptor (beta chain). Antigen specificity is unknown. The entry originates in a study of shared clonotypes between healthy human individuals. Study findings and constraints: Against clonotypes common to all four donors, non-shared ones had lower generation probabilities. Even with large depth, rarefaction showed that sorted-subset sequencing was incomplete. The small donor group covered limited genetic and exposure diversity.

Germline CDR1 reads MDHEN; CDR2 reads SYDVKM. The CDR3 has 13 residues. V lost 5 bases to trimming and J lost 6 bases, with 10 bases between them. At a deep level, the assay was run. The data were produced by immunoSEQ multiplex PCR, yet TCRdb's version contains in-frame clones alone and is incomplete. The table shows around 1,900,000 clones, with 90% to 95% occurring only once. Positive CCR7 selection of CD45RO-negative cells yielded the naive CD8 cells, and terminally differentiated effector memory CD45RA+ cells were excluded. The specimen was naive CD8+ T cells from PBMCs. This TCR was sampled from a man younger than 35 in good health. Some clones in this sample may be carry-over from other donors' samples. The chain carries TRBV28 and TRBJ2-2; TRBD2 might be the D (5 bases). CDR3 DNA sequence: TGTGCCAGCAGTCGTCCGGAGGCCGGGGAGCTGTTTTTT. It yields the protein CASSRPEAGELFF.